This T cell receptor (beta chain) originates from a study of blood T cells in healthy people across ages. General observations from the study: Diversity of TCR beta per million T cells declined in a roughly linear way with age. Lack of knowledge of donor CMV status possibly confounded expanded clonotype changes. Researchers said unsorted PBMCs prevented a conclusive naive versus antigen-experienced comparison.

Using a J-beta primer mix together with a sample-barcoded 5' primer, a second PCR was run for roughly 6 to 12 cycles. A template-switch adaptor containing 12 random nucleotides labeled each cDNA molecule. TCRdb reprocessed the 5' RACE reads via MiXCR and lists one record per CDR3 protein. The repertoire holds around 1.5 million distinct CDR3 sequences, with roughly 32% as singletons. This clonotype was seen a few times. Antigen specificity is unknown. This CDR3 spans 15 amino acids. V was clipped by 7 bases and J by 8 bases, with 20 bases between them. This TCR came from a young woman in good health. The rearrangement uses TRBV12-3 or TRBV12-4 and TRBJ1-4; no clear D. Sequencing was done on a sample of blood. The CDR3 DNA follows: TGTGCCAGCAAACCCGGTGCATCGGGTTACGAAAAACTGTTTTTT. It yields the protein CASKPGASGYEKLFF.